This passage covers 27 T cell receptor beta chains from one sample sequenced in a study of blood T cells in healthy people across ages. Combining a sample-barcoded 5' primer with a J-beta primer mix, a second PCR ran for roughly 6 to 12 cycles. A single record per CDR3 protein comes from TCRdb applying MiXCR to the 5' RACE reads. Counted here are more than 650,000 distinct CDR3 sequences, 22% occurring once; the ten biggest clones make up roughly 22%. The sample consisted of blood. The origin of the receptors is a man in his 70s in good health.

The V gene is TRBV24-1, the J gene TRBJ2-3, with 9 bases fitting TRBD2. Trimming took 2 bases from V and 7 from J; bases not matched to a gene: 9. Germline loops: CDR1 KGHDR, CDR2 SFDVKD. CDR3 length equals 16 residues. CDR3 region: CATSDWTSAFSHTQYF. CDR3 coding DNA: TGTGCCACCAGTGATTGGACTAGCGCTTTTTCTCATACGCAGTATTTT.

This clonotype was seen more than once but under ten times. The chain combines TRBV7-9 with TRBJ2-1; 8 bases fit TRBD2. CDR3 size: 16 residues. Germline assignment: CDR1 SEHNR and CDR2 FQNEAQ (reference sequence). The V and J ends lost 5 bases and 0 bases, in that order; junction bases with no gene match: 6. The DNA of the CDR3 is TGTGCCAGCAGCGGGGTAGCGGGGAGCTCCTACAATGAGCAGTTCTTC. Amino acid sequence: CASSGVAGSSYNEQFF.

V gene TRBV14 combines with J gene TRBJ1-2, with 10 nucleotides matching TRBD1. The CDR3 length is 16 residues. Germline-derived CDR1 and CDR2 are SGHDN and FVKESK. The ends lost 0 bases at V and 4 bases at J; junction bases unmatched: 5. The CDR3 region has the DNA TGTGCCAGCAGCCAAGATCCGGGACAGGGGAGCTATGGCTACACCTTC. It codes for CASSQDPGQGSYGYTF.

This chain uses TRBV5-6 with TRBJ1-2; 9 nucleotides match TRBD1. Per germline, CDR1 SGHDT and CDR2 YYEEEE. CDR3 length: 15 residues. Losses at the gene ends were 0 bases for V and 5 bases for J; bases not matched to a gene: 5. CDR3 nucleotides: TGTGCCAGCAGCTTGGTTGGGGACAGGGATTATGGCTACACCTTC. The encoded protein is CASSLVGDRDYGYTF. Together with reference TRBV5-6 and TRBJ1-2, the CDR3 gives the full variable domain: DAGVTQSPTHLIKTRGQQVTLRCSPKSGHDTVSWYQQALGQGPQFIFQYYEEEERQRGNFPDRFSGHQFPNYSSELNVNALLLGDSALYLCASSLVGDRDYGYTFGSGTRLTVV.

The chain is built from TRBV10-3 and TRBJ1-1; D is unresolved. Germline CDR1 is ENHRY and CDR2 is SYGVKD. V lost 6 bases and J lost 2, with 10 bases in between. There are 13 residues in the CDR3. The chain's CDR3 is CAISGAGNTEAFF. The CDR3 nucleotides read TGTGCCATCAGCGGAGCAGGAAACACTGAAGCTTTCTTT.

At least ten counts were recorded for this clonotype. J is TRBJ1-2 and V is TRBV7-2; D is perhaps TRBD1 (5 bases). The germline V gene has CDR1 SGHTA and CDR2 FQGNSA. The V gene lost 2 bases and the J gene lost 5 bases, with 15 bases spanning the gap. There are 15 residues in the CDR3. The CDR3 DNA reads as TGTGCCAGCAGCTTAACCAATCGACAGCTATATGGCTACACCTTC. It yields the protein CASSLTNRQLYGYTF.

This clonotype turned up a few times. The CDR3 is CASNNYGYTF. DNA for the CDR3: TGTGCCTCAAACAACTATGGCTACACCTTC. This sequence joins TRBV2 and TRBJ1-2; D is unresolved. The CDR3 extends over 10 amino acids. CDR1 is SNHLY and CDR2 is FYNNEI in the germline V gene. With 11 bases removed from V and 2 bases from J, the gap between germline ends came to 6 bases.

This clonotype was counted only a few times. The CDR3 loop is CASSQGRTQYF. CDR3 nucleotide sequence: TGTGCCAGCAGCCAGGGTCGGACCCAGTACTTC. The chain has TRBV28 and TRBJ2-1, with D perhaps TRBD1 (5 bases). The DNA end is more similar to TRBJ2-5, so the J call may be wrong. The CDR3 totals 11 residues. Per the germline V gene, CDR1 is MDHEN and CDR2 is SYDVKM.

The rearrangement links TRBV12-3 or TRBV12-4 to TRBJ2-1; the match to TRBD2 covers 7 bases. The J call may be faulty, since TRBJ2-7 better matches the DNA end. CDR3 length: 15 residues. CDR3 nucleotide sequence: TGTGCCAGCAGTGATCATAGCGGGCCCACCTACGAGCAGTACTTC. It codes for CASSDHSGPTYEQYF.

The chain has TRBV20-1 and TRBJ1-2; the D is unclear. V was shortened by 6 bases and J by 5 bases, with 4 bases between the two germline ends. This CDR3 contains 9 residues. Looked up from germline, CDR1 is DFQATT and CDR2 is SNEGSKA (reference sequence). The CDR3 DNA reads as TGCAGTGCAAATTATGGCTACACCTTC. As protein: CSANYGYTF.

This clonotype appeared a few times. This chain connects TRBV10-3 to TRBJ2-1; D is undetermined. The CDR3 has 13 residues. V was clipped by 0 bases and J by 2 bases, with 2 bases between them. Germline V gene data show CDR1 as ENHRY and CDR2 as SYGVKD. The CDR3 reads CAISESTYNEQFF. The CDR3 DNA reads TGTGCCATCAGTGAGTCTACCTACAATGAGCAGTTCTTC.

This clonotype showed up many times. The chain joins TRBV18 to TRBJ2-5; D call uncertain. The CDR3 sequence is 11 residues long. Trimming took off 2 bases at V and 5 bases at J, with 3 bases between the two ends. Germline CDR1 KGHSH, CDR2 LQKENI. The CDR3 loop is CASSPMETQYF. The CDR3 coding sequence is TGTGCCAGCTCACCAATGGAGACCCAGTACTTC.

There are a few counts of this clonotype. The chain combines TRBV20-1 with TRBJ1-5; D is undetermined. In germline, CDR1 is DFQATT, CDR2 SNEGSKA (reference sequence). Trimming shortened V by 4 bases and J by 2 bases, and 15 bases separated the two germline ends. This CDR3 is 15 amino acids long. The CDR3 region is CSATTPGGGNQPQHF. CDR3 bases: TGCAGTGCTACCACACCGGGCGGAGGCAATCAGCCCCAGCATTTT.

This clonotype came up once. The chain uses TRBV30 and TRBJ2-3, with TRBD1 matching 7 bases. The CDR3 runs 11 residues. Germline V gene sequence: CDR1 GTSNPN, CDR2 SVGIG (reference sequence). Trimming removed 4 bases from V and 12 bases from J; junction bases left unmatched: 7. CDR3 protein: CAWKGAGSQYF. Written as DNA, the CDR3 is TGTGCCTGGAAGGGGGCAGGTAGTCAGTATTTT.

The chain joins TRBV19 to TRBJ2-5, with 8 bases aligning to TRBD2. V lost 9 bases to trimming and J lost 4 bases; unmatched junction nucleotides: 10. The CDR3 covers 14 residues. Germline V CDR1 and CDR2: LNHDA, SQIVND (reference sequence). CDR3 in amino acids: CARESGSGGETQYF. CDR3 sequence (DNA): TGTGCCAGAGAGAGCGGGAGCGGGGGAGAGACCCAGTACTTC.

Comments on this clonotype: Mismatch with germline at one junction end may stem from a read error. The chain links TRBV3-1 to TRBJ1-1, with 8 positions matching TRBD1. This CDR3 is 16 amino acids long. In germline, CDR1 is LGHDT, CDR2 YNNKEL (reference sequence). The CDR3 spells CASSQEDRGGYTEAFF. CDR3 nucleotide sequence: TGTGCCAGCAGCCAGGAAGACAGGGGCGGGTACACTGAAGCCTTCTTT.

The chain recombines TRBV14 with TRBJ2-7, with D unclear. Trimming stripped 3 bases from V and 5 bases from J, with 17 bases between. CDR1 and CDR2 (germline): SGHDN, FVKESK. This CDR3 comprises 15 residues. The CDR3 DNA is TGTGCCAGCAGCCACTCGGTCGCAAACCTCAACGAGCAGTACTTC. It is translated as CASSHSVANLNEQYF.

This clonotype was seen a few times. This sequence joins TRBV6-1 and TRBJ2-7; possibly TRBD1 for D (5 bases). CDR3 length: 15 residues. Germline CDR1 reads MNHNS; CDR2 reads SASEGT. V was pared by 0 bases and J by 5 bases, with 14 bases between. The CDR3 loop is CASSEAGRGPNEQYF. CDR3 in DNA: TGTGCCAGCAGTGAAGCGGGGCGAGGTCCTAACGAGCAGTACTTC.

V is TRBV25-1 and J is TRBJ2-1; D remains unclear. V was trimmed by 11 bases and J by 1 base, leaving 12 bases between them. The CDR3 runs 13 residues. The germline V gene encodes CDR1 MGHDK and CDR2 SYGVNS. The CDR3 loop reads CAHASESYNEQFF. CDR3 nucleotide sequence: TGTGCCCACGCTTCGGAGTCCTACAATGAGCAGTTCTTC.

This clonotype was recorded a few times. This chain connects TRBV5-1 to TRBJ2-5; 13 bases fit TRBD2. V gave up 4 bases and J gave up 4 bases; unmatched junction bases: 7. This CDR3 region has 16 residues. Germline V CDR1 and CDR2: SGHRS, YFSETQ. In DNA form, the CDR3 reads TGCGCCAGCAGCACTCAGGGACTAGCGGGGCGAGAGACCCAGTACTTC. It codes for CASSTQGLAGRETQYF.

V gene TRBV6-1 combines with J gene TRBJ2-1; D is possibly TRBD2 (5 bases). The germline V gene has CDR1 MNHNS and CDR2 SASEGT. Trimming took 7 bases from V and 3 from J, leaving 16 bases between them. This CDR3 has 15 residues. CDR3 in amino acids: CASIILTGNYNEQFF. CDR3 in DNA: TGTGCCAGCATCATACTAACGGGAAACTACAATGAGCAGTTCTTC.

In DNA form, the CDR3 reads TGTGCCAGCAGTTTAGTTCCGGGGGGCTCATCGAGCACTGAAGCTTTCTTT. It specifies CASSLVPGGSSSTEAFF. This rearrangement joins TRBV12-3 or TRBV12-4 to TRBJ1-1; possible D gene TRBD1, 6 bases. The CDR3 consists of 17 residues. The V end lost 1 base, the J end lost 4 bases, and 19 bases lay between the germline ends.

The rearrangement uses TRBV7-2 and TRBJ1-2; D gene unclear. Trimming left V 0 bases short and J 6 bases short, with 11 bases between. In germline, CDR1 is SGHTA, CDR2 FQGNSA. CDR3 size: 14 residues. The CDR3 DNA reads as TGTGCCAGCAGCTTAGCGCGGGCAGACAATGGCTACACCTTC. Its translation is CASSLARADNGYTF.

The genes are TRBV3-1 and TRBJ2-7; D remains unclear. The CDR3 runs 15 residues. Per the germline V gene, CDR1 is LGHDT and CDR2 is YNNKEL (reference sequence). The V gene lost 5 bases and the J gene lost 3 bases, with 17 bases spanning the gap. The CDR3 sequence is CASSWSRSLNYEQYF. The CDR3 DNA follows: TGTGCCAGCAGCTGGAGCAGGTCCCTAAACTACGAGCAGTACTTC.

This clonotype was detected only a few times. The V and J genes are TRBV5-1 and TRBJ2-1, with 14 bases lining up with TRBD2. V gave up 5 bases and J gave up 7 bases; unmatched junction bases: 5. This CDR3 has 15 residues. Germline lookup yields CDR1 SGHRS and CDR2 YFSETQ. CDR3 coding DNA: TGCGCCAGCAGAACGACTAGCGGGGGGGTGAATGAGCAGTTCTTC. Protein: CASRTTSGGVNEQFF.

This clonotype was observed a handful of times. J is TRBJ1-5 and V is TRBV2; D remains unclear. V lost 2 bases and J lost 1, with 9 bases in between. The CDR3 length is 15 residues. In germline, CDR1 is SNHLY, CDR2 FYNNEI. CDR3 sequence reads: CASSERSRSNQPQHF. The CDR3 region has the DNA TGTGCCAGCAGTGAAAGGTCAAGGAGCAATCAGCCCCAGCATTTT.

The chain is built from TRBV9 and TRBJ1-2; 7 bases fit TRBD1. Germline lookup yields CDR1 SGDLS and CDR2 YYNGEE. The ends lost 3 bases at V and 2 bases at J; junction bases unmatched: 10. The CDR3 has 16 residues. CDR3 DNA: TGTGCCAGCAGCGGACAAAGACAGGGAGAGAACTATGGCTACACCTTC. Translation: CASSGQRQGENYGYTF.